These T cell receptor beta chains were read from a single sample in a study of T cell repertoires in ileal Crohn's disease. The table came from immunoSEQ multiplex PCR; TCRdb's copy has only in-frame clones and leaves some out. This sample has approximately 16,000 clones; roughly 79% occur once, and the top ten carry around 4.1%. Sequenced sample: ileal tissue. These receptors were collected from an adult with Crohn's disease. Both conserved end residues are part of each CDR3. D genes are given only for firm matches. A clone size is listed for some rows: how often the clone was seen (once, few, many), or a class if it is expanded.

NA	TRBV28	TRBJ1-1	NA	15	TGTGCCAGCAGTTTATCTGGGGGTGTCGGGACTGAAGCTTTCTTT	CASSLSGGVGTEAFF
few	TRBV2	TRBJ2-5	NA	11	TGTGCCAGCAGTGTAATGAAGACCCAGTACTTC	CASSVMKTQYF
once	TRBV2	TRBJ2-1	TRBD1	13	TGTGCCAGCACCGGGACAGCTAACAATGAGCAGTTCTTC	CASTGTANNEQFF
NA	TRBV11-2	TRBJ2-7	NA	12	TGTGCCAGCAGCTTACCTCCGTCTGAGCAGTACTTC	CASSLPPSEQYF
NA	TRBV6-1	TRBJ2-5	TRBD2	16	TGTGCCAGCAGTGAACAAAGGCGGGGGGGTTGGGAGACCCAGTACTTC	CASSEQRRGGWETQYF
NA	TRBV5-6	TRBJ2-1	NA	14	TGTGCCAGCAGTACTGGGGCCAGGAACAATGAGCAGTTCTTC	CASSTGARNNEQFF
once	TRBV5-6	TRBJ1-2	TRBD1	15	TGTGCCAGCAGCTTCCGGGACAGGATTAACTATGGCTACACCTTC	CASSFRDRINYGYTF
few	TRBV5-4	TRBJ2-1	TRBD2	16	TGTGCCAGCAGCTTGGCGGCGTCTAGCGGATACAATGAGCAGTTCTTC	CASSLAASSGYNEQFF
NA	TRBV7-7	TRBJ2-1	TRBD2	15	TGTGCCAGCAGCATCGGGACTAGCGGGGTCAATGAGCAGTTCTTC	CASSIGTSGVNEQFF
NA	TRBV4-3	TRBJ2-3	TRBD2	18	TGCGCCAGCAGCCTCTCTACACCGGGACTAGCGGGGGGGGATACGCAGTATTTT	CASSLSTPGLAGGDTQYF
once	TRBV5-4	TRBJ2-7	TRBD2	14	TGCGCCAGCAGCTTTGACGCGGGGGCCTACGAGCAGTACTTC	CASSFDAGAYEQYF
NA	TRBV5-1	TRBJ1-3	NA	14	TGCGCCAGCAGCTTGCAAGGTCTCGGAAACACCATATATTTT	CASSLQGLGNTIYF
NA	TRBV4-3	TRBJ2-1	NA	17	TGCGCCAGCAGCCAAGGCGCCGCGCGACAGCGGAGAAATGAGCAGTTCTTC	CASSQGAARQRRNEQFF
NA	TRBV7-6	TRBJ1-6	TRBD1	14	TGTGCCAGCAGCTCCAGGACAGGCGGATCACCCCTCCACTTT	CASSSRTGGSPLHF
once	TRBV21-1	TRBJ2-3	NA	16	TGTGCCAGCAGCCACCCCGGGACAACTAGCACAGATACGCAGTATTTT	CASSHPGTTSTDTQYF
NA	TRBV30	TRBJ2-5	NA	16	TGTGCCTGGAGTGTACAAAGGGGGGGCCGTTCGGAGACCCAGTACTTC	CAWSVQRGGRSETQYF
NA	TRBV18	TRBJ1-1	NA	14	TGTGCCAGCTCACGGGGGGAAGGGAACACTGAAGCTTTCTTT	CASSRGEGNTEAFF
NA	TRBV29-1	TRBJ1-1	TRBD1	15	TGCAGCGTAGGCGGGACAGGAGAGGGTAACACTGAAGCTTTCTTT	CSVGGTGEGNTEAFF
NA	TRBV5-4	TRBJ2-7	TRBD1	16	TGTGCCAGCAGCTCTGCAATGACAGGGGGCCTTCACGAGCAGTACTTC	CASSSAMTGGLHEQYF
NA	TRBV19	TRBJ1-1	TRBD1	16	TGTGCCAGTAGTATACGACGGACAGGGGTGAACACTGAAGCTTTCTTT	CASSIRRTGVNTEAFF
NA	TRBV5-4	TRBJ1-1	NA	12	TGTGCCTATAACGTCCGAAGGTATGAAGCTTTCTTT	CAYNVRRYEAFF
NA	TRBV19	TRBJ1-2	TRBD1	16	TGTGCCAGTAGTCGGGGACAGGGGGTACGGCGCTATGGCTACACCTTC	CASSRGQGVRRYGYTF
NA	TRBV5-5	TRBJ2-1	NA	14	TGTGCCAGCAGCACCCCTGGGGGGGGCCGAGAGCAGTTCTTC	CASSTPGGGREQFF
NA	TRBV7-2	TRBJ2-7	NA	12	TGTGCCAGCAGCCGGGGCCTCTACGAGCAGTACTTC	CASSRGLYEQYF
NA	TRBV30	TRBJ1-2	NA	14	TGTGCCTGGAGTATGGGGGGTCGCTACTATGGCTACACCTTC	CAWSMGGRYYGYTF
NA	TRBV4-1	TRBJ1-1	TRBD1	15	TGCGCCAGCAGCCGTCAGGGACAGGGTAGCACTGAAGCTTTCTTT	CASSRQGQGSTEAFF
NA	TRBV5-1	TRBJ2-5	TRBD1	15	TGCGCCAGCAGGGGACAGGGGAGTTTTCAAGAGACCCAGTACTTC	CASRGQGSFQETQYF
few	TRBV5-1	TRBJ2-2	TRBD1	16	TGCGCCAGCAGCTTGGATGGACAGGGGATCGGCGGGGAGCTGTTTTTT	CASSLDGQGIGGELFF
NA	TRBV15	TRBJ2-7	NA	17	TGTGCCACCAGCAGGGGGGGCCAGGGTGGAAGGGGCTACGAGCAGTACTTC	CATSRGGQGGRGYEQYF
NA	TRBV7-8	TRBJ1-5	NA	13	TGTGCCAGCAGCTTAGCGTCCGGGTTGTCCCAGCATTTT	CASSLASGLSQHF
NA	TRBV4-3	TRBJ2-7	TRBD1	16	TGCGCCAGCAGCCAAAGCAGACAGGGGGGTCCCTACGAGCAGTACTTC	CASSQSRQGGPYEQYF
NA	TRBV28	TRBJ2-5	TRBD1	16	TGTGCCAGCAGTTCTGCGTCACAGGGGGCCCGGGAGACCCAGTACTTC	CASSSASQGARETQYF
NA	TRBV4-3	TRBJ2-7	NA	15	TGCGCCAGCAGCCAAGTCCTGGGGTTGAATTACGAGCAGTACTTC	CASSQVLGLNYEQYF
NA	TRBV19	TRBJ1-2	NA	12	TGTGCCAGTAGTGTGACAGCCTATGGCTACACCTTC	CASSVTAYGYTF
once	TRBV7-3	TRBJ2-2	NA	15	TGTGCCAGCAGCCCAGGCCCCACGAACACCGGGGAGCTGTTTTTT	CASSPGPTNTGELFF
NA	TRBV5-4	TRBJ2-2	NA	14	TGTGCCAGCAGCTTCCAGGGGTGGACCGGGGAGCTGTTTTTT	CASSFQGWTGELFF
NA	TRBV30	TRBJ2-3	TRBD2	13	TGTGCCTGGATGGGCGGGAGAACAGATACGCAGTATTTT	CAWMGGRTDTQYF
NA	TRBV7-9	TRBJ2-2	TRBD2	15	TGTGCCAGCAGGAAGGGACTAGCCACCAACGGGGAGCTGTTTTTT	CASRKGLATNGELFF
NA	TRBV28	TRBJ1-2	NA	14	TGTGCCAGCAGGCGCGGATCAGGGCGCTATGGCTACACCTTC	CASRRGSGRYGYTF
few	TRBV6-1	TRBJ1-6	NA	15	TGTGCCAGCAGGTCAGGGAGCTCCTATAATTCACCCCTCCACTTT	CASRSGSSYNSPLHF
NA	TRBV27	TRBJ2-7	TRBD1	14	TGTGCCAGCAGTCCGTCGGGACAGGCCTACGAGCAGTACTTC	CASSPSGQAYEQYF